What follows are 16 T cell receptor beta chains derived from one specimen sequenced in a study of response to subunit inactivated influenza vaccine. TCRdb reprocessed the RT-PCR reads with MiXCR, giving one entry per CDR3 protein. The table has some 600,000 distinct CDR3 sequences, around 15% seen once. Material: PBMCs from blood, obtained 14 days before vaccination. The receptors shown here come from a man aged 45-65 years who received an inactivated influenza vaccine.

The CDR3 loop is CASSMTSGSSYNEQFF. Written as DNA, the CDR3 is TGCGCCAGCAGCATGACTAGCGGGAGCTCCTACAATGAGCAGTTCTTC. The J gene is TRBJ2-1, the V gene TRBV5-1; 12 nucleotides align to TRBD2. The CDR3 extends over 16 amino acids. Germline assignment: CDR1 SGHRS and CDR2 YFSETQ. J was trimmed by 0 bases and V by 4 bases; bases with no gene match: 2.

This clonotype showed up just a few times. V gene TRBV7-2 combines with J gene TRBJ2-1; D assignment may be TRBD1 or TRBD2 (5 bases each). Trimming removed 7 bases at V and 2 bases at J, with 18 bases between. This CDR3 spans 16 amino acids. Germline V gives CDR1 SGHTA, CDR2 FQGNSA. The CDR3 protein is CASTPLAVGAYNEQFF. For the CDR3, the DNA is TGTGCCAGCACCCCCCTGGCGGTGGGGGCCTACAATGAGCAGTTCTTC.

This clonotype has a handful of counts. CDR3 coding DNA: TGCGCCAGCAGCAGCCGGCCCCTGCAGCGGGAGACCTATGAGCAGTTCTTC. As protein: CASSSRPLQRETYEQFF. The V gene is TRBV5-1, the J gene TRBJ2-1, with TRBD2 matching over 8 bases. This CDR3 comprises 17 residues. V lost 4 bases and J lost 8; bases outside the gene matches: 17. CDR1 SGHRS and CDR2 YFSETQ come from the germline V gene.

The chain is built from TRBV4-1 and TRBJ2-7; 8 nucleotides line up with TRBD1. CDR1 and CDR2 (germline): MGHRA, YSYEKL. J lost 3 bases, V lost 3 bases, and 7 bases had no gene match. The CDR3 contains 15 residues. The CDR3 DNA reads as TGCGCCAGCAGCCACCAGACAGGGGCCTACTACGAGCAGTACTTC. It is translated as CASSHQTGAYYEQYF.

The CDR3 DNA sequence: TGTGCCATCAGTGATTGGGGCGGGACTAGCGGCACAGATACGCAGTATTTT. The encoded protein is CAISDWGGTSGTDTQYF. This chain connects TRBV10-3 to TRBJ2-3; 10 nucleotides line up with TRBD2. V shed 3 bases and J 1 base; nucleotides not matched to a gene: 7. Germline V gene sequence: CDR1 ENHRY, CDR2 SYGVKD. The CDR3 is 17 residues long.

This chain joins TRBV5-1 and TRBJ2-7; D gene unclear. Germline lookup yields CDR1 SGHRS and CDR2 YFSETQ. This CDR3 is 16 amino acids long. Between the trimmed V and J ends, which lost 0 bases and 0 bases, there was a span of 13 bases. Written as DNA, the CDR3 is TGCGCCAGCAGCTTGGTGTATCGCCGAAGCTCCTACGAGCAGTACTTC. It specifies CASSLVYRRSSYEQYF.

This clonotype showed up many times. The chain has TRBV4-2 and TRBJ2-2; TRBD2 matches 10 bases. V trimming: 5 bases; J trimming: 3 bases; junction bases outside the gene matches: 3. The CDR3 totals 15 residues. Germline lookup yields CDR1 LGHNA and CDR2 YNFKEQ. CDR3 bases: TGTGCCAGCAGCACTAGCGGGACAGACACCGGGGAGCTGTTTTTT. Translated, it gives CASSTSGTDTGELFF.

This clonotype was seen at least ten times. This chain joins TRBV14 and TRBJ1-6; D is undetermined. From germline, CDR1 is SGHDN and CDR2 FVKESK. The CDR3 runs to 15 residues. Between the trimmed V and J ends, which lost 1 base and 7 bases, there was a span of 11 bases. CDR3 nucleotide sequence: TGTGCCAGCAGCCAAGGACGGCTACGGAATTCACCCCTCCACTTT. Translation gives CASSQGRLRNSPLHF.

A few counts support this clonotype. The V and J genes are TRBV28 and TRBJ1-5, with D possibly being TRBD1 (5 bases). The CDR3 spans 17 residues. Per germline, CDR1 MDHEN and CDR2 SYDVKM. Trimming pared 2 bases from V and 7 bases from J, leaving 21 bases between. The CDR3 region is CASSLEMYGGNRQPQHF. CDR3 bases: TGTGCCAGCAGTTTAGAGATGTATGGGGGGAATCGGCAGCCCCAGCATTTT.

The chain combines TRBV2 with TRBJ2-1, with D tentatively TRBD2 (7 bases). CDR1 is SNHLY and CDR2 is FYNNEI in the germline V gene. V lost 6 bases, J lost 7 bases, and 22 bases lay in between. The CDR3 covers 16 residues. The CDR3 sequence: CASSAYRGGTENEQFF. The CDR3 nucleotides are TGTGCCAGCAGCGCCTATAGGGGGGGCACGGAAAATGAGCAGTTCTTC. Using reference TRBV2 and TRBJ2-1 for the parts outside the CDR3, the full variable domain is EPEVTQTPSHQVTQMGQEVILRCVPISNHLYFYWYRQILGQKVEFLVSFYNNEISEKSEIFDDQFSVERPDGSNFTLKIRSTKLEDSAMYFCASSAYRGGTENEQFFGPGTRLTVL.

This clonotype has a count of ten or more. V usage is TRBV5-1 and J usage is TRBJ2-7, with 11 bases matching TRBD2. V dropped 4 bases and J dropped 4; count of bases not matched to a gene: 1. The CDR3 spans 13 residues. Germline CDR1 and CDR2: SGHRS and YFSETQ. CDR3 sequence reads: CASSVAGGYEQYF. The CDR3 coding sequence is TGCGCCAGCAGCGTAGCGGGAGGGTACGAGCAGTACTTC.

This clonotype was detected a few times. J is TRBJ2-1 and V is TRBV5-1; possible D gene TRBD1, 5 bases. This CDR3 contains 15 residues. V was cut by 4 bases and J by 8 bases, with 19 bases left in between. Germline loops: CDR1 SGHRS, CDR2 YFSETQ. In DNA, the CDR3 is TGCGCCAGCAGCCCACAGGATCGCGTCCCCCATGAGCAGTTCTTC. It is translated as CASSPQDRVPHEQFF.

The chain uses TRBV6-5 and TRBJ2-7; 10 bases match TRBD1. CDR1 and CDR2 (germline): MNHEY, SVGAGI. Unmatched junction bases numbered 5, after V lost 1 base and J lost 5 bases. CDR3 size: 15 residues. This chain's CDR3 is CASSYFRDRGNEQYF. The CDR3 nucleotides read TGTGCCAGCAGTTACTTCCGGGACAGGGGCAACGAGCAGTACTTC.

This chain connects TRBV3-1 to TRBJ2-1; a weak D match, TRBD2 (6 bases). Germline V lookup: CDR1 LGHDT, CDR2 YNNKEL (reference sequence). The CDR3 runs 15 residues. Trimming cost V 3 bases and J 3 bases, with 12 bases left between them. The CDR3 reads CASSHGDLHYNEQFF. The CDR3 DNA reads as TGTGCCAGCAGCCACGGGGACTTACACTACAATGAGCAGTTCTTC.

The chain's CDR3 is CATIGNTGELFF. The DNA for the CDR3 is TGTGCCACCATCGGGAACACCGGGGAGCTGTTTTTT. V gene TRBV24-1 combines with J gene TRBJ2-2; no definite D call. CDR3 length: 12 amino acids. V was clipped by 8 bases and J by 1 base, with 4 bases between them. In germline, CDR1 is KGHDR, CDR2 SFDVKD.

Only a few counts were recorded for this clonotype. The genes are TRBV28 and TRBJ2-7; D is uncertain. V shed 6 bases and J shed 3 bases, with 21 bases lying between them. The CDR3 has 16 amino acids. In germline, CDR1 is MDHEN, CDR2 SYDVKM. The CDR3, as DNA: TGTGCCAGCAGCTCCGGAGCGTCACCTTCAATCTACGAGCAGTACTTC. This translates into CASSSGASPSIYEQYF.